A selection of T cell receptor beta chains follows, all from one sample in a study of T cell repertoires in cytomegalovirus infection. No antigen has been identified for these receptors. TCRdb re-called the reads with MiXCR, one entry per CDR3 protein. The top ten hold about 81% of the sample, which has over 100,000 distinct CDR3 sequences, roughly 30% seen once. Source: CD8+ T cells from cultured PBMCs, taken from culture after CMV antigen stimulation. These receptors all come from a human donor in good health (CMV status not recorded). Some clones in this sample may be carry-over from other donors' samples. Each CDR3 is given with its conserved first and last residue. Fields, in order: J gene, clone size, D gene, V gene, CDR3 DNA, CDR3 protein. A D gene is named only where the DNA matches it firmly. Some rows mark clone size as missing; the rest say once, few, many or name a class of expanded clone.

TRBJ1-2,-,TRBD1,TRBV27,TGTGCCAGCAGTCACGGGACAGGGGGCGCGGATGGCTACACCTTC,CASSHGTGGADGYTF
TRBJ2-7,many,-,TRBV6-5,TGTGCCAGCAGCCTCGGGGACGAGCAGTACTTC,CASSLGDEQYF
TRBJ2-6,few,TRBD1,TRBV9,TGTGCCAGCAGCGCCAGCCGGGACAGGGGCGTCGGGGCCAACGTCCTGACTTTC,CASSASRDRGVGANVLTF
TRBJ1-2,few,TRBD1,TRBV20-1,TGCAGTGTCCTGACAGGGGGCAGTAACTATGGCTACACCTTC,CSVLTGGSNYGYTF
TRBJ1-2,-,-,TRBV6-6,TGTGCCATCTCCCACCCAGGGGCCCACTATGGCTACACCTTC,CAISHPGAHYGYTF
TRBJ1-1,-,-,TRBV6-5,TGTGCCAGCAGTTCCCCGAGGGAGTTAGGAGCTTTCTTT,CASSSPRELGAFF
TRBJ1-5,-,TRBD1,TRBV7-8,TGTGCCAGCAGCTTAGGAGCAGGGGGCCGAAGCAATCAGCCCCAGCATTTT,CASSLGAGGRSNQPQHF
TRBJ1-1,many,-,TRBV7-6,TGTGCCAGCAGCCTCGAGACGGGCACTGAAGCTTTCTTT,CASSLETGTEAFF
TRBJ1-1,-,-,TRBV12-3/TRBV12-4,TGTGCCAGCAGTCCGGACGGCTTTTACATGAACACTGAAGCTTTCTTT,CASSPDGFYMNTEAFF
TRBJ1-2,-,TRBD1,TRBV2,TGTGCCAGCAGTGAAGCGGGACAGGGGGCCGGATATGGCTACACCTTC,CASSEAGQGAGYGYTF
TRBJ2-1,few,TRBD2,TRBV27,TGTGCCAGCAGTTTATCAGCGGGATCCTACAATGAGCAGTTCTTC,CASSLSAGSYNEQFF
TRBJ2-1,few,TRBD2,TRBV28,TGTGCCAGCAGTTTACCGGGGGGTGGGAATGAGCAGTTCTTC,CASSLPGGGNEQFF
TRBJ2-2,-,TRBD1,TRBV6-2/TRBV6-3,TGTGCCAGCAACTACAGGGGGCAGGTCGGGGAGCTGTTTTTT,CASNYRGQVGELFF
TRBJ1-1,once,-,TRBV7-6,TGTGCCAGCAGCTCCTTCCTCAATGAAGCTTTCTTT,CASSSFLNEAFF
TRBJ1-2,many,-,TRBV7-9,TGTGCCAGCAGCTTAATTGAGGGCGTAGAAGGCTACACCTTC,CASSLIEGVEGYTF
TRBJ2-7,-,TRBD1,TRBV6-5,TGTGCCAGCAGATTACAGGGGGCCTCCTACGAGCAGTACTTC,CASRLQGASYEQYF